A selection of T cell receptor beta chains follows, all from one sample in a study of blood T cell repertoires in COVID-19. Data came from immunoSEQ multiplex PCR; TCRdb stores just in-frame clones and leaves some out. This sample carries approximately 280,000 clones, approximately 83% of them seen once, and the ten largest clones take approximately 10%. The specimen sequenced was peripheral blood. The receptors originated from a woman in her 70s with acute or convalescent COVID-19. Both conserved end residues are part of each CDR3. A D gene is named only where the DNA matches it firmly. Size is omitted from some rows. Given values are once, few, many or a class for expanded clones.

j_call	clone_size	v_call	d_call	cdr3_aa	cdr3_nt
TRBJ1-1	-	TRBV6-1	-	CASSDAGWDEAFF	TGTGCCAGCAGTGACGCGGGATGGGATGAAGCTTTCTTT
TRBJ2-1	-	TRBV5-4	TRBD2	CASHPTGGPRDEQFF	TGTGCCAGCCATCCGACGGGGGGGCCTAGGGATGAGCAGTTCTTC
TRBJ1-1	-	TRBV7-2	-	CASSFTPPLTKTFF	TGTGCCAGCAGCTTTACCCCCCCCCTTACAAAAACTTTCTTT
TRBJ2-2	-	TRBV7-8	-	CASSFKRGTGELFF	TGTGCCAGCAGCTTTAAACGGGGGACCGGGGAGCTGTTTTTT
TRBJ1-1	-	TRBV19	TRBD1	CASNRDRDLGKAFF	TGTGCCAGTAATAGGGACAGGGATCTCGGTAAAGCTTTCTTT
TRBJ2-5	-	TRBV11-3	-	CASISRGSGETQYF	TGTGCCAGCATCTCCCGGGGAAGTGGGGAGACCCAGTACTTC
TRBJ1-3	-	TRBV2	-	CASSRQQGENTIYF	TGTGCCAGCAGCCGTCAACAGGGTGAAAACACCATATATTTT
TRBJ1-3	-	TRBV5-1	-	CASSSPEGFQSSGNTIYF	TGCGCCAGCAGCTCCCCGGAGGGCTTTCAAAGCTCTGGAAACACCATATATTTT
TRBJ2-5	-	TRBV11-2	TRBD2	CASSLGRTAGEQETQYF	TGTGCCAGCAGCTTAGGGCGGACGGCGGGGGAACAAGAGACCCAGTACTTC
TRBJ2-2	-	TRBV9	-	CASSGAVNTGELFF	TGTGCCAGCAGCGGGGCCGTAAACACCGGGGAGCTGTTTTTT
TRBJ2-2	-	TRBV5-5	-	CASSLWLFGTTGELFF	TGTGCCAGCAGCTTGTGGTTGTTCGGTACCACCGGGGAGCTGTTTTTT
TRBJ1-1	once	TRBV6-5	TRBD1	CASSKRDRSLEAFF	TGTGCCAGCAGTAAACGGGACAGAAGTTTAGAAGCTTTCTTT
TRBJ1-1	-	TRBV6-6	-	CASSATGIYTEAFF	TGTGCCAGCAGCGCAACAGGGATTTACACTGAAGCTTTCTTT